A single T cell receptor (beta chain) is shown here with its context. V was pared by 3 bases and J by 5 bases, with 11 bases between. The germline V gene encodes CDR1 DFQATT and CDR2 SNEGSKA (reference sequence). This CDR3 is built from 13 residues. This sample was taken from a study of T cells after yellow fever vaccination. Generation of TCR cDNA used 5'RACE template switching (which added a universal primer site and UMIs). TCRdb re-called the 5' RACE reads with MiXCR, one entry per CDR3 protein. Seen here are some 390,000 distinct CDR3 sequences, approximately 19% observed once, and the top ten hold roughly 19%.

The receptor was derived from a man aged 18 to 30 who received the YFV17D yellow fever vaccine. Material: PBMCs, obtained before the yellow fever booster vaccination. The chain joins TRBV20-1 to TRBJ1-5; no definite D call. CDR3 in amino acids: CSASFGIDQPQHF. CDR3 sequence (DNA): TGCAGTGCTAGCTTCGGGATTGATCAGCCCCAGCATTTT.